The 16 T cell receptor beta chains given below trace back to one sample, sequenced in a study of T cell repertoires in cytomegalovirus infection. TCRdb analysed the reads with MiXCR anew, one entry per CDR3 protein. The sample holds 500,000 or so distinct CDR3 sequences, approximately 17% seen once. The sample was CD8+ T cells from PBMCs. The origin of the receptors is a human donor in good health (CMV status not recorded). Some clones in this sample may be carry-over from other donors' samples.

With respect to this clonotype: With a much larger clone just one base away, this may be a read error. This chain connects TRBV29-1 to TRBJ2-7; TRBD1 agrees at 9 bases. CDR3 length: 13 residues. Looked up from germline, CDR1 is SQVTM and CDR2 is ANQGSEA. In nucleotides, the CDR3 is TGCAGCGCTGGGACAGGGAACCCCTACGAGCAGGACTTC. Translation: CSAGTGNPYEQDF.

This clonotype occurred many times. The DNA for the CDR3 is TGTGCCAGCAGCTTAACAGGGACAGGGGAGTATGGCTACACCTTC. Its protein is CASSLTGTGEYGYTF. The chain uses TRBV7-2 and TRBJ1-2, with 10 bases fitting TRBD1. Germline assignment: CDR1 SGHTA and CDR2 FQGNSA. This CDR3 region has 15 residues. Unmatched junction bases numbered 5, after V lost 2 bases and J lost 5 bases.

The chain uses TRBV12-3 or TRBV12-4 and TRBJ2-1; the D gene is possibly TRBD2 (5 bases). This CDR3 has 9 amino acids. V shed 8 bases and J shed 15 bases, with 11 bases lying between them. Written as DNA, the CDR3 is TGTGCCAGCGGGAGTATTAGGTTCTTC. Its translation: CASGSIRFF.

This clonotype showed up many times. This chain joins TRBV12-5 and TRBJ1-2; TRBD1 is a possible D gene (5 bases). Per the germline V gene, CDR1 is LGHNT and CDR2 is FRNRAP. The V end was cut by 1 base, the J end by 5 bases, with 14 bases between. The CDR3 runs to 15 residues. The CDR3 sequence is CASGLGRRGRYGYTF. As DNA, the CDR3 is TGTGCTAGTGGTTTGGGCCGGAGGGGCCGGTATGGCTACACCTTC.

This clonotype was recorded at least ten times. The CDR3 loop reads CASSLGGRGLGQPQHF. CDR3 coding DNA: TGTGCCAGCAGCTTAGGGGGGCGGGGATTGGGCCAGCCCCAGCATTTT. The chain couples TRBV7-2 to TRBJ1-5; perhaps TRBD1 as D (6 bases). Trimming removed 1 base from V and 7 bases from J, with 17 bases in between. This CDR3 comprises 16 residues. CDR1 and CDR2 from the germline V gene are SGHTA and FQGNSA.

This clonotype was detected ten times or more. Here the CDR3 DNA reads TGTGCCAGCAGCGAGGCGACAGGGGCCCTCTACGAGCAGTACTTC. Translated: CASSEATGALYEQYF. The V call is TRBV5-5, the J call TRBJ2-7; TRBD1 aligns across 8 bases. Germline loops: CDR1 SGHKS, CDR2 YYEKEE (reference sequence). The CDR3 spans 15 residues. The V gene end was trimmed by 4 bases and the J gene end by 3 bases; junction bases not matched to a gene: 9.

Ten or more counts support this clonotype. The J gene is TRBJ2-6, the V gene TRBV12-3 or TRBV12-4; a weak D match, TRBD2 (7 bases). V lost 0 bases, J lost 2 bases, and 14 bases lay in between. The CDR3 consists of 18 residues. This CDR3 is CASSLALGGATGANVLTF. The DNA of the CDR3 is TGTGCCAGCAGTTTAGCGCTTGGGGGGGCCACTGGGGCCAACGTCCTGACTTTC.

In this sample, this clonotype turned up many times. DNA of the CDR3: TGTGCCAGCAGCTTATATCCGGGAAATGCGGATGAGCAGTTCTTC. Translation gives CASSLYPGNADEQFF. This rearrangement joins TRBV7-3 to TRBJ2-1; TRBD2 is a possible D gene (5 bases). The CDR3 length is 15 residues. The V gene lost 2 bases and the J gene lost 8 bases, with 16 bases spanning the gap. CDR1 is SGHTA, CDR2 FQGTGA, per germline. The variable domain in full, completed from reference TRBV7-3 and TRBJ2-1, reads GAGVSQTPSNKVTEKGKYVELRCDPISGHTALYWYRQSLGQGPEFLIYFQGTGAADDSGLPNDRFFAVRPEGSVSTLKIQRTERGDSAVYLCASSLYPGNADEQFFGPGTRLTVL.

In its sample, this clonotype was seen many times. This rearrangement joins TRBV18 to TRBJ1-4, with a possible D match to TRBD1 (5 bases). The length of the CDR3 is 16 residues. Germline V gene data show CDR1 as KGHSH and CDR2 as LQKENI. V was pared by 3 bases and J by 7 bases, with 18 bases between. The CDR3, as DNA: TGTGCCAGCTCACCTTCGGCCGGGGGAAGGGGTGAAAAACTGTTTTTT. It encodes CASSPSAGGRGEKLFF. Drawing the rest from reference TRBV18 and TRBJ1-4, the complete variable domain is NAGVMQNPRHLVRRRGQEARLRCSPMKGHSHVYWYRQLPEEGLKFMVYLQKENIIDESGMPKERFSAEFPKEGPSILRIQQVVRGDSAAYFCASSPSAGGRGEKLFFGSGTQLSVL.

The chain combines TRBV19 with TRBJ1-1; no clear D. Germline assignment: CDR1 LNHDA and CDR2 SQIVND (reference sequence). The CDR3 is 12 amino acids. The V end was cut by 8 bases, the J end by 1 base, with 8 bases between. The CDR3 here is CASALANTEAFF. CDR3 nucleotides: TGTGCCAGTGCCTTAGCGAACACTGAAGCTTTCTTT.

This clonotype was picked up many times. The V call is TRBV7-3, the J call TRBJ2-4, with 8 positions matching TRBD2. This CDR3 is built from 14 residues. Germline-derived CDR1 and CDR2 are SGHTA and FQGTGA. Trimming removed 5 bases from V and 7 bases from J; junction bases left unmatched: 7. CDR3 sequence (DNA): TGTGCCAGCAGCCCGGACTCGGGGGGGAACATTCAGTACTTC. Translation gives CASSPDSGGNIQYF.

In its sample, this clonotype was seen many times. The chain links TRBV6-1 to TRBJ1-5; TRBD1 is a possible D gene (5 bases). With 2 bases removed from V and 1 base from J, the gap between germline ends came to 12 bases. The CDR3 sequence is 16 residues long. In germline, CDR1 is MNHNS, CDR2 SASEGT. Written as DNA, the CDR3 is TGTGCCAGCAGTGAATCGGGGGGTCGGAGCAATCAGCCCCAGCATTTT. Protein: CASSESGGRSNQPQHF.

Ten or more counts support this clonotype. The CDR3 loop reads CASSQPSQGGRSEAFF. The CDR3 nucleotides are TGCGCCAGCAGCCAACCGTCACAGGGAGGGAGATCTGAAGCTTTCTTT. This chain uses TRBV4-1 with TRBJ1-1, with TRBD1 as a possible D gene (6 bases). V was shortened by 2 bases and J by 6 bases, with 19 bases between the two germline ends. Germline V gene data show CDR1 as MGHRA and CDR2 as YSYEKL. This CDR3 comprises 16 residues.

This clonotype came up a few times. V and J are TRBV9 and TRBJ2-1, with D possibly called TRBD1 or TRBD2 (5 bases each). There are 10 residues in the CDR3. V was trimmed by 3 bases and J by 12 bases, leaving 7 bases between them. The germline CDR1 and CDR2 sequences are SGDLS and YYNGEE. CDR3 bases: TGTGCCAGCAGCGGGGACGTGCAGTTCTTC. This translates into CASSGDVQFF.

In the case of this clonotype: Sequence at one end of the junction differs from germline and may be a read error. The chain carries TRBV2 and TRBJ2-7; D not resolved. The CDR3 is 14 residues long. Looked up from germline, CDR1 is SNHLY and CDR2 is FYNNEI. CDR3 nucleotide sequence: TGTGCCAGCAGTGTGTTGGGGTTCTCCAACGAGCAGTACTTC. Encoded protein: CASSVLGFSNEQYF.

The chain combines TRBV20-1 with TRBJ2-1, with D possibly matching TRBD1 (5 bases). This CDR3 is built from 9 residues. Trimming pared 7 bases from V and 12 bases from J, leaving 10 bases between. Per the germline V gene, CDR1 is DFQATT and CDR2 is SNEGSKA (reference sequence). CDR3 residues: CSDRLGQFF. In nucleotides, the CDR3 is TGCAGTGACAGGTTGGGGCAGTTCTTC.